This TCR beta chain was sequenced in a study of glioma-infiltrating T cells after dendritic cell vaccination. Study-wide background: Patients had newly diagnosed or recurrent glioblastoma and received dendritic cell vaccines.

There are 20 residues in the CDR3. The germline V gene encodes CDR1 MGHRA and CDR2 YSYEKL. J lost 4 bases, V lost 0 bases, and 12 bases had no gene match. Primers: 60 V beta forward and 13 J beta reverse. Assay used: immunoSEQ multiplex PCR; TCRdb lists only in-frame clones, some missing. Seen here are almost 65,000 clones, around 86% observed once, and the top ten hold over 9%. The genes are TRBV4-1 and TRBJ2-6; 10 nucleotides line up with TRBD1. The sample here was blood, taken before dendritic cell vaccination. The receptor's source is a human donor with glioblastoma. This CDR3 is CASSQDPPVTGGFGANVLTF. In DNA form, the CDR3 reads TGCGCCAGCAGCCAAGATCCTCCCGTGACAGGGGGCTTCGGGGCCAACGTCCTGACTTTC.